These 3 T cell receptor beta chains share one sample of origin, sequenced in a study of blood T cell repertoires in COVID-19. This table comes from immunoSEQ multiplex PCR, and its TCRdb copy is limited to in-frame clones, with some not included. The table shows 200,000 to 300,000 clones, with roughly 86% occurring only once. The sample taken for sequencing was peripheral blood. The receptors originated from a man over 45 with acute or convalescent COVID-19.

This clone occurred a few times. The rearrangement joins TRBV21-1 to TRBJ1-5; the D segment call TRBD1 is taken from the table without a DNA check. TRBV21-1 has pseudogene status. There are 16 residues in the CDR3. CDR3 protein: CASSKGANPSNQPQHF. As DNA, the CDR3 is TGTGCCAGCAGCAAAGGGGCCAATCCCAGCAATCAGCCCCAGCATTTT.

The chain has TRBV3-1 (or the pseudogene TRBV3-2) and TRBJ1-4, with 7 bases lining up with TRBD1. Unmatched junction bases numbered 6, after V lost 4 bases and J lost 4 bases. The germline V gene encodes CDR1 LGHDT and CDR2 YNNKEL (reference sequence). The CDR3 extends over 15 amino acids. CDR3 protein: CASSLPQGINEKLFF. The CDR3, as DNA: TGTGCCAGCAGCCTTCCACAGGGGATTAATGAAAAACTGTTTTTT.

CDR3 sequence (DNA): TGTGCCAGTAACCCGGGACAGGCAAATTCACCCCTCCACTTT. Translated, it gives CASNPGQANSPLHF. The chain couples TRBV19 to TRBJ1-6; the match to TRBD1 covers 8 bases. The V gene's germline CDR1 is LNHDA and CDR2 SQIVND (reference sequence). Losses at the gene ends were 7 bases for V and 7 bases for J; bases not matched to a gene: 6. The CDR3 is made up of 14 amino acids. Using reference TRBV19 and TRBJ1-6 for the parts outside the CDR3, the full variable domain is DGGITQSPKYLFRKEGQNVTLSCEQNLNHDAMYWYRQDPGQGLRLIYYSQIVNDFQKGDIAEGYSVSREKKESFPLTVTSAQKNPTAFYLCASNPGQANSPLHFGNGTRLTVT.